The rows below give T cell receptor beta chains drawn from one sample of a study of T cells after yellow fever vaccination. From the 5' RACE reads, TCRdb called clonotypes with MiXCR, one entry per CDR3 protein. The repertoire consists of about 630,000 distinct CDR3 sequences, with roughly an eighth occurring once and the leading ten covering about 15%. The sequences come from PBMCs, collected on the day of the yellow fever booster vaccination. These receptors all come from a man aged 25 to 45 who received the YFV17D yellow fever vaccine. CDR3s include the opening cysteine and the closing phenylalanine or tryptophan.

TRBJ2-3,TRBV30,CAWSVPDTQYF
TRBJ2-7,TRBV7-3,CASSLSQGVVNEQYF
TRBJ1-4,TRBV11-2,CASSFTGTGTRTNEKLFF
TRBJ1-2,TRBV12-3/TRBV12-4,CASSFSGGAYGYTF
TRBJ2-7,TRBV6-2/TRBV6-3,CASSKGRLAGDEQYF
TRBJ2-2,TRBV6-4,CASSDEAGVITGELFF
TRBJ2-7,TRBV4-1,CASSQPGQSYEQYF
TRBJ2-1,TRBV7-6,CASSPRTREQFF
TRBJ2-7,TRBV7-2,CASSPNSGGPYEQYF
TRBJ2-3,TRBV7-2,CASSLIPAGDTQYF
TRBJ2-7,TRBV24-1,CATSDPRAGASYEQYF
TRBJ2-6,TRBV20-1,CSAYRTGANVLTF
TRBJ2-1,TRBV5-6,CASSLAVGAVFYEQFF
TRBJ2-1,TRBV29-1,CSVDKGSNEQFF